This T cell receptor (beta chain) was sequenced for a study of CD8 T cells in ankylosing spondylitis. TCRdb independently ran MiXCR on the 5' RACE reads; one entry per CDR3 protein. This table holds about 460,000 distinct CDR3 sequences, 5.3% found once. This clonotype was counted many times. Its target is not known. Study observations and caveats: Among TCR beta sequences, a motif of 7 to 9 highly homologous variants appeared characteristic of ankylosing spondylitis blood.

What was sequenced was blood, either unsorted or a sorted T cell fraction (not recorded which). This sequence was found in a male donor with ankylosing spondylitis.

For the CDR3, the DNA is TGTGCCAGCAGTTCACCCGGACAGTATAATTCACCCCTCCACTTT. This encodes CASSSPGQYNSPLHF. V gene TRBV28 combines with J gene TRBJ1-6; tentatively, D is TRBD1 (6 bases). This CDR3 spans 15 amino acids. The germline V and J ends were trimmed by 4 bases and 4 bases, with 11 bases remaining between them. CDR1 and CDR2 (germline): MDHEN, SYDVKM.